Here is one T cell receptor beta chain with its context. Its antigen remains unknown. These data come from a study of blood T cells in healthy people across ages. Peripheral blood samples of 9 to 10 milliliters were drawn from each donor. The total RNA that was extracted per sample amounted to at least 5 micrograms. The second PCR ran roughly 7 to 11 cycles with a sample-barcoded 5' primer and J-beta primers. TCRdb independently ran MiXCR on the 5' RACE reads; one entry per CDR3 protein. This sample has 1.2 million to 1.5 million distinct CDR3 sequences, with about 40% found just once. V was shortened by 4 bases and J by 11 bases, with 11 bases between the two germline ends. Germline V gene sequence: CDR1 SGHRS, CDR2 YFSETQ. The CDR3 extends over 11 amino acids. Study-level results: The fall in TCR beta diversity per million T cells was roughly linear with age. Calculation of diversity from one million T cells yielded estimates considered to be underestimates.

The clonotype originates from a young woman in good health. This sequence joins TRBV5-1 and TRBJ2-3; D is possibly TRBD1 or TRBD2 (5 bases each). The sequenced material came from blood. The DNA of the CDR3 is TGCGCCAGCAGCACCGGGACCGGGCAGTATTTT. This translates into CASSTGTGQYF.